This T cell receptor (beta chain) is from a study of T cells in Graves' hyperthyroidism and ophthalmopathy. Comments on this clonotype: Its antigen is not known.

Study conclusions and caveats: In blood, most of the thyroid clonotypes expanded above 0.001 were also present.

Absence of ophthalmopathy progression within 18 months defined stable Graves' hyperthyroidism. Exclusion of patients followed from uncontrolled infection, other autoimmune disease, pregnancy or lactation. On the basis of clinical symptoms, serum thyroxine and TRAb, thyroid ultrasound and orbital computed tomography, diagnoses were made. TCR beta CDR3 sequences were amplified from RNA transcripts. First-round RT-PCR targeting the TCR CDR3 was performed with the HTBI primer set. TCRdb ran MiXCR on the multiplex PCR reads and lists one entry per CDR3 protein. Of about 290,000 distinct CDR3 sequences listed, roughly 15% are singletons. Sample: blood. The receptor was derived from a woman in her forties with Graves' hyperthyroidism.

The CDR3 protein is CASSIGDTGVYEQYF. For the CDR3, the DNA is TGTGCCAGTAGTATTGGGGACACAGGGGTCTACGAGCAGTACTTC. This chain links TRBV19 with TRBJ2-7; TRBD1 agrees at 7 bases. Germline loops: CDR1 LNHDA, CDR2 SQIVND (reference sequence). The J segment lost 3 bases and the V segment lost 3 bases, leaving 8 bases of the junction unmatched. CDR3 length equals 15 residues.